This is a list of T cell receptor beta chains from one sample in a study of blood T cell repertoires in COVID-19. This table comes from immunoSEQ multiplex PCR, and its TCRdb copy is limited to in-frame clones, with some not included. The data contain 110,000 or so clones, roughly 90% of them singletons. Sequencing used peripheral blood. Receptors were obtained from a human donor in a cohort sampled during active COVID-19. CDR3s include the opening cysteine and the closing phenylalanine or tryptophan. A D gene is named only where the DNA matches it firmly. Clone size, where shown, is once, few, many, or a class for clones that have expanded.

len: 14; abundance: few; v_gene: TRBV3-1/TRBV3-2; d_gene: .; j_gene: TRBJ2-7; CDR3aa: CASSQVPGTYEQYF; CDR3nt: TGTGCCAGCAGCCAAGTTCCAGGCACCTACGAGCAGTACTTC
len: 17; abundance: .; v_gene: TRBV18; d_gene: TRBD1; j_gene: TRBJ2-2; CDR3aa: CASSPPVDRGYPGELFF; CDR3nt: TGTGCCAGCTCACCACCGGTTGACAGGGGCTATCCCGGGGAGCTGTTTTTT
len: 13; abundance: .; v_gene: TRBV25-1; d_gene: .; j_gene: TRBJ2-1; CDR3aa: CASSEGGEREQFF; CDR3nt: TGTGCCAGCAGTGAAGGAGGGGAACGTGAGCAGTTCTTC
len: 14; abundance: .; v_gene: TRBV12-5; d_gene: TRBD1; j_gene: TRBJ2-7; CDR3aa: CASPVGTGGHEQYF; CDR3nt: TGTGCTAGTCCCGTAGGGACAGGGGGCCACGAGCAGTACTTC
len: 14; abundance: .; v_gene: TRBV28; d_gene: .; j_gene: TRBJ1-2; CDR3aa: CASSLNGANYGYTF; CDR3nt: TGTGCCAGCAGTTTAAACGGGGCTAACTATGGCTACACCTTC
len: 14; abundance: .; v_gene: TRBV10-1; d_gene: TRBD2; j_gene: TRBJ2-2; CDR3aa: CASSVAGNTGELFF; CDR3nt: TGCGCCAGCAGTGTAGCGGGGAACACCGGGGAGCTGTTTTTT
len: 14; abundance: few; v_gene: TRBV7-9; d_gene: .; j_gene: TRBJ1-4; CDR3aa: CASSSLRGNEKLFF; CDR3nt: TGTGCCAGCAGCTCCCTGAGGGGGAATGAAAAACTGTTTTTT
len: 13; abundance: .; v_gene: TRBV6-5; d_gene: TRBD1; j_gene: TRBJ2-7; CDR3aa: CASRGTGPYEQYF; CDR3nt: TGTGCCAGCAGGGGGACAGGGCCCTACGAGCAGTACTTC
len: 16; abundance: .; v_gene: TRBV20-1; d_gene: .; j_gene: TRBJ1-5; CDR3aa: CSASAPQRGARQPQHF; CDR3nt: TGCAGTGCTAGTGCTCCTCAACGGGGGGCCCGTCAGCCCCAGCATTTT
len: 17; abundance: .; v_gene: TRBV4-2; d_gene: .; j_gene: TRBJ1-2; CDR3aa: CASSQVGLLGDNYGYTF; CDR3nt: TGTGCCAGCAGCCAAGTCGGACTTCTTGGGGATAACTATGGCTACACCTTC
len: 15; abundance: once; v_gene: TRBV9; d_gene: .; j_gene: TRBJ1-2; CDR3aa: CASSALESSIYGYTF; CDR3nt: TGTGCCAGCAGCGCCCTGGAGAGCAGCATCTATGGCTACACCTTC
len: 15; abundance: .; v_gene: TRBV18; d_gene: .; j_gene: TRBJ1-2; CDR3aa: CASSPSPGGFYGYTF; CDR3nt: TGTGCCAGCTCACCGTCTCCGGGGGGCTTTTATGGCTACACCTTC
len: 15; abundance: .; v_gene: TRBV7-9; d_gene: .; j_gene: TRBJ2-5; CDR3aa: CASSLVEIRGGTQYF; CDR3nt: TGTGCCAGCAGCTTAGTTGAGATTAGAGGAGGGACCCAGTACTTC
len: 14; abundance: .; v_gene: TRBV5-1; d_gene: .; j_gene: TRBJ1-6; CDR3aa: CASSPRVDNSPLHF; CDR3nt: TGCGCCAGCAGCCCCCGGGTCGATAATTCACCCCTCCACTTT
len: 14; abundance: once; v_gene: TRBV5-6; d_gene: .; j_gene: TRBJ2-7; CDR3aa: CASSLVRVGYEQYF; CDR3nt: TGTGCCAGCAGCTTGGTCAGGGTAGGGTACGAGCAGTACTTC
len: 15; abundance: .; v_gene: TRBV5-1; d_gene: TRBD2; j_gene: TRBJ2-5; CDR3aa: CASSLGGGTSSRGDF; CDR3nt: TGCGCCAGCAGCTTGGGAGGTGGTACTAGCAGCCGGGGGGACTTC
len: 14; abundance: .; v_gene: TRBV28; d_gene: .; j_gene: TRBJ2-2; CDR3aa: CASSLGGVTGELFF; CDR3nt: TGTGCCAGCAGTTTGGGCGGGGTTACCGGGGAGCTGTTTTTT
len: 15; abundance: many; v_gene: TRBV7-6; d_gene: .; j_gene: TRBJ2-2; CDR3aa: CASSPAQGYTGELFF; CDR3nt: TGTGCCAGCAGCCCCGCTCAGGGGTACACCGGGGAGCTGTTTTTT
len: 13; abundance: .; v_gene: TRBV3-1/TRBV3-2; d_gene: .; j_gene: TRBJ1-5; CDR3aa: CASSQGGSQSQHF; CDR3nt: TGTGCCAGCAGCCAAGGGGGCAGTCAATCCCAGCATTTT
len: 12; abundance: .; v_gene: TRBV7-9; d_gene: .; j_gene: TRBJ2-7; CDR3aa: CASSLDSSSEYF; CDR3nt: TGTGCCAGCAGCTTAGACTCATCATCGGAGTACTTC
len: 16; abundance: .; v_gene: TRBV19; d_gene: .; j_gene: TRBJ2-3; CDR3aa: CASSIGGDKRTDTQYF; CDR3nt: TGTGCCAGTAGTATTGGGGGGGACAAGCGCACAGATACGCAGTATTTT
len: 14; abundance: .; v_gene: TRBV27; d_gene: .; j_gene: TRBJ1-4; CDR3aa: CASSPRGWDEKLFF; CDR3nt: TGTGCCAGCAGTCCCAGGGGTTGGGATGAAAAACTGTTTTTT
len: 14; abundance: .; v_gene: TRBV5-1; d_gene: .; j_gene: TRBJ1-1; CDR3aa: CASSLAGIGPGAFF; CDR3nt: TGCGCCAGCAGCTTGGCCGGGATAGGGCCTGGGGCTTTCTTT
len: 15; abundance: once; v_gene: TRBV7-3; d_gene: TRBD1; j_gene: TRBJ1-5; CDR3aa: CASSLGTGVAQPQHF; CDR3nt: TGTGCCAGCAGCTTAGGGACAGGGGTTGCTCAGCCCCAGCATTTT
len: 13; abundance: .; v_gene: TRBV18; d_gene: TRBD1; j_gene: TRBJ2-7; CDR3aa: CASSAGTEGEQYF; CDR3nt: TGTGCCAGCTCAGCCGGGACAGAGGGCGAGCAGTACTTC
len: 18; abundance: .; v_gene: TRBV4-1; d_gene: .; j_gene: TRBJ2-6; CDR3aa: CASSHSNPYDTGANVLTF; CDR3nt: TGCGCCAGCAGCCATTCCAATCCCTACGACACTGGGGCCAACGTCCTGACTTTC
len: 12; abundance: .; v_gene: TRBV20-1; d_gene: .; j_gene: TRBJ1-6; CDR3aa: CSASDSNSPLHF; CDR3nt: TGCAGTGCTAGTGACAGTAATTCACCCCTCCACTTT
len: 14; abundance: once; v_gene: TRBV5-1; d_gene: TRBD2; j_gene: TRBJ2-5; CDR3aa: CASSLGLAQETQYF; CDR3nt: TGCGCCAGCAGCTTGGGACTAGCGCAAGAGACCCAGTACTTC
len: 17; abundance: .; v_gene: TRBV18; d_gene: TRBD1; j_gene: TRBJ1-4; CDR3aa: CASSPLEQGASNEKLFF; CDR3nt: TGTGCCAGCTCACCCTTGGAACAGGGGGCGTCTAATGAAAAACTGTTTTTT
len: 17; abundance: .; v_gene: TRBV5-8; d_gene: .; j_gene: TRBJ2-7; CDR3aa: CASSLWAPGLASYEQYF; CDR3nt: TGTGCCAGCAGCTTGTGGGCACCGGGACTTGCCTCCTACGAGCAGTACTTC
len: 17; abundance: .; v_gene: TRBV11-2; d_gene: TRBD2; j_gene: TRBJ2-1; CDR3aa: CASSSSGPSSSYNEQFF; CDR3nt: TGTGCCAGCAGCTCTAGCGGGCCGTCTAGCTCCTACAATGAGCAGTTCTTC
len: 15; abundance: .; v_gene: TRBV6-4; d_gene: TRBD1; j_gene: TRBJ2-1; CDR3aa: CASSPGTGVYNEQFF; CDR3nt: TGTGCCAGCAGCCCCGGGACAGGGGTATACAATGAGCAGTTCTTC
len: 16; abundance: .; v_gene: TRBV6-4; d_gene: TRBD2; j_gene: TRBJ2-1; CDR3aa: CASSDSGLAGINEQFF; CDR3nt: TGTGCCAGCAGTGACTCGGGACTAGCGGGAATCAACGAGCAGTTCTTC
len: 14; abundance: .; v_gene: TRBV6-5; d_gene: TRBD2; j_gene: TRBJ2-1; CDR3aa: CASSKREGRDEQFF; CDR3nt: TGTGCCAGCAGTAAGCGGGAGGGGAGGGATGAGCAGTTCTTC
len: 15; abundance: .; v_gene: TRBV10-3; d_gene: TRBD2; j_gene: TRBJ2-1; CDR3aa: CAISDGGDSYNEQFF; CDR3nt: TGTGCCATCAGTGACGGGGGGGATTCCTACAATGAGCAGTTCTTC
len: 16; abundance: few; v_gene: TRBV3-1/TRBV3-2; d_gene: .; j_gene: TRBJ2-3; CDR3aa: CASSQDLAGNTDTQYF; CDR3nt: TGTGCCAGCAGCCAAGATCTTGCGGGGAACACAGATACGCAGTATTTT
len: 15; abundance: once; v_gene: TRBV5-1; d_gene: TRBD2; j_gene: TRBJ2-2; CDR3aa: CASSLSGKNTGELFF; CDR3nt: TGCGCCAGCAGCTTGAGCGGGAAGAACACCGGGGAGCTGTTTTTT
len: 15; abundance: .; v_gene: TRBV6-5; d_gene: .; j_gene: TRBJ2-7; CDR3aa: CASTMMGLGAGEQYF; CDR3nt: TGTGCCAGCACCATGATGGGACTCGGGGCAGGCGAGCAGTACTTC
len: 15; abundance: .; v_gene: TRBV7-7; d_gene: TRBD2; j_gene: TRBJ2-1; CDR3aa: CASSLTSGSSNEQFF; CDR3nt: TGTGCCAGCAGCCTGACTAGCGGGAGTTCCAATGAGCAGTTCTTC
len: 15; abundance: .; v_gene: TRBV3-1/TRBV3-2; d_gene: .; j_gene: TRBJ2-1; CDR3aa: CASSQGGSSGNEQFF; CDR3nt: TGTGCCAGCAGCCAAGGGGGTAGTAGCGGCAATGAGCAGTTCTTC
len: 14; abundance: .; v_gene: TRBV27; d_gene: TRBD2; j_gene: TRBJ2-1; CDR3aa: CASSPTIAGVEQFF; CDR3nt: TGTGCCAGCAGTCCCACTATAGCGGGAGTTGAGCAGTTCTTC
len: 15; abundance: once; v_gene: TRBV10-2; d_gene: .; j_gene: TRBJ1-5; CDR3aa: CASSDGKVSNQPQHF; CDR3nt: TGCGCCAGCAGTGACGGGAAAGTTAGCAATCAGCCCCAGCATTTT
len: 12; abundance: once; v_gene: TRBV11-3; d_gene: TRBD2; j_gene: TRBJ2-5; CDR3aa: CASSRGVETQYF; CDR3nt: TGTGCCAGCAGCCGGGGGGTGGAGACCCAGTACTTC
len: 15; abundance: .; v_gene: TRBV19; d_gene: TRBD2; j_gene: TRBJ2-5; CDR3aa: CASSIQGLAGGTQYF; CDR3nt: TGTGCCAGTAGCATACAGGGACTAGCGGGAGGAACCCAGTACTTC
len: 14; abundance: .; v_gene: TRBV4-1; d_gene: .; j_gene: TRBJ2-7; CDR3aa: CASSQDRPGNEQYF; CDR3nt: TGCGCCAGCAGCCAAGATCGCCCGGGGAACGAGCAGTACTTC
len: 15; abundance: .; v_gene: TRBV3-1/TRBV3-2; d_gene: TRBD1; j_gene: TRBJ1-2; CDR3aa: CASSLVTGGAYGYTF; CDR3nt: TGTGCCAGCAGCTTAGTTACAGGGGGCGCCTATGGCTACACCTTC
len: 13; abundance: .; v_gene: TRBV5-8; d_gene: .; j_gene: TRBJ2-5; CDR3aa: CASSRAGTETQYF; CDR3nt: TGTGCCAGCAGTAGGGCGGGCACGGAGACCCAGTACTTC